This record looks at one T cell receptor beta chain sequence and its context. Its target is not known. This sample is drawn from a study of identical twins. Whole-study findings and limits: High-abundance cord blood beta clonotypes had fewer insertions; memory repertoires showed none. Zero-insertion analyses could be partly confounded by invariant MAIT and iNKT cells. Twin pairs had excess sharing that was weaker in beta out-of-frame sequences.

Per the germline V gene, CDR1 is KGHSH and CDR2 is LQKENI. The CDR3 is made up of 15 amino acids. V lost 5 bases to trimming and J lost 1 base, with 12 bases between them. Template switching supplied a universal primer site; unique molecular identifiers were carried on the cDNA. From the 5' RACE reads, TCRdb called clonotypes with MiXCR, one entry per CDR3 protein. The sample records fewer than 650,000 distinct CDR3 sequences, just over 7% being singletons. The sample was also linked to a second study, of yellow fever vaccine responses in identical twins.

Material for sequencing was PBMCs. The chain combines TRBV18 with TRBJ2-1; no clear D gene. The receptor was derived from a woman aged 18-29 years in good health. CDR3 amino acids: CASSSLQRSYNEQFF. The CDR3 DNA is TGTGCCAGCTCATCGTTACAGAGGTCCTACAATGAGCAGTTCTTC.